These 15 T cell receptor beta chains came from one sample sequenced in a study of patients and donors after allogeneic stem cell transplantation. TCRdb re-analysed the RT-PCR reads in MiXCR, keeping a single row per CDR3 protein. The profile shows fewer than 25,000 distinct CDR3 sequences, under 55% of them singletons. Sequenced material: blood, either unsorted or a sorted T cell fraction (not recorded which). Receptor source: a human donor who was either an allogeneic HSCT recipient or a stem cell or donor lymphocyte infusion donor (not recorded which). It is not recorded whose cells these are; they may come from a transplant donor.

The chain recombines TRBV28 with TRBJ2-7, with D perhaps being TRBD1 or TRBD2 (5 bases each). The CDR3 is made up of 13 amino acids. The germline V and J ends were trimmed by 8 bases and 0 bases, with 11 bases remaining between them. Germline V gene data show CDR1 as MDHEN and CDR2 as SYDVKM. DNA of the CDR3: TGTGCCAGCGGAGGCGACAGCTCCTACGAGCAGTACTTC. Protein sequence: CASGGDSSYEQYF. Full variable domain (missing parts from reference TRBV28 and TRBJ2-7): DVKVTQSSRYLVKRTGEKVFLECVQDMDHENMFWYRQDPGLGLRLIYFSYDVKMKEKGDIPEGYSVSREKKERFSLILESASTNQTSMYLCASGGDSSYEQYFGPGTRLTVT.

A few counts support this clonotype. V and J are TRBV3-1 and TRBJ2-5; a weak D match, TRBD2 (5 bases). The CDR3 is 18 amino acids. In germline, CDR1 is LGHDT, CDR2 YNNKEL (reference sequence). V lost 0 bases and J 5 bases, leaving 22 bases between the germline ends. Here the CDR3 DNA reads TGTGCCAGCAGCCAAGATCGGAGGAGCCAACCGCCGTGGGAGACCCAGTACTTC. Translated: CASSQDRRSQPPWETQYF.

V gene TRBV3-1 combines with J gene TRBJ1-2; 12 nucleotides agree with TRBD1. The CDR3 totals 16 residues. The germline V gene has CDR1 LGHDT and CDR2 YNNKEL (reference sequence). The junction had 8 bases not matched to a gene; V was cut back by 3 bases and J by 6 bases. The CDR3 sequence: CASSHGGTGGTNGYTF. The CDR3 DNA follows: TGTGCCAGCAGCCATGGAGGGACAGGGGGCACTAATGGCTACACCTTC.

The sample holds a few counts of this clonotype. The genes are TRBV29-1 and TRBJ1-4, with D perhaps matching TRBD1 (6 bases). V lost 4 bases and J lost 1, with 16 bases in between. Germline V gives CDR1 SQVTM, CDR2 ANQGSEA. The CDR3 contains 16 residues. In DNA, the CDR3 is TGCAGCGTTGGTGCTACAGGGAGAGGAACTAATGAAAAACTGTTTTTT. Translating it yields CSVGATGRGTNEKLFF.

This clonotype was seen more than once but under ten times. The chain carries TRBV7-9 and TRBJ1-5, with unresolved D. From germline, CDR1 is SEHNR and CDR2 FQNEAQ (reference sequence). V was cut by 5 bases and J by 4 bases, with 12 bases left in between. The CDR3 loop spans 14 amino acids. The CDR3 nucleotides read TGTGCCAGCAGCCCTAAGACAACTAATCAGCCCCAGCATTTT. This encodes CASSPKTTNQPQHF.

This clonotype was recorded a few times. The chain's CDR3 is CASSYSPAIYVTNEKLFF. The CDR3 bases are TGTGCCAGCAGTTACTCGCCGGCCATATATGTAACTAATGAAAAACTGTTTTTT. The chain recombines TRBV6-5 with TRBJ1-4; no clear D. Trimming left V 0 bases short and J 1 base short, with 15 bases between. There are 18 residues in the CDR3. CDR1 is MNHEY, CDR2 SVGAGI, per germline.

The chain has TRBV7-9 and TRBJ2-7, with TRBD1 matching over 9 bases. This CDR3 comprises 15 residues. CDR1 and CDR2 (germline): SEHNR, FQNEAQ (reference sequence). J gave up 2 bases and V 3 bases, and 5 bases lay outside the gene matches. DNA for the CDR3: TGTGCCAGCAGCTTGGCGGGACAGGGCCCCTACGAGCAGTACTTC. This gives the protein CASSLAGQGPYEQYF. Based on the CDR3 plus reference TRBV7-9 and TRBJ2-7, the full variable domain is DTGVSQNPRHKITKRGQNVTFRCDPISEHNRLYWYRQTLGQGPEFLTYFQNEAQLEKSRLLSDRFSAERPKGSFSTLEIQRTEQGDSAMYLCASSLAGQGPYEQYFGPGTRLTVT.

The rearrangement links TRBV29-1 to TRBJ2-1; TRBD2 agrees at 8 bases. Germline V gene lookup returns CDR1 SQVTM and CDR2 ANQGSEA. This CDR3 is built from 14 residues. V was pared by 3 bases and J by 4 bases, with 5 bases of the junction left unmatched. The CDR3 protein is CSVEEAGVYNEQFF. The CDR3, as DNA: TGCAGCGTTGAGGAAGCGGGAGTGTACAATGAGCAGTTCTTC.

This clonotype is deemed medium-sized. This chain uses TRBV10-3 with TRBJ1-5, with a possible D match to TRBD1 (5 bases). Trimming shortened V by 3 bases and J by 3 bases, and 21 bases separated the two germline ends. The CDR3 extends over 18 amino acids. Looked up from germline, CDR1 is ENHRY and CDR2 is SYGVKD. CDR3 sequence: CAISETGPLSSYNQPQHF. In nucleotides, the CDR3 is TGTGCCATCAGTGAAACGGGGCCCCTCTCTTCGTACAATCAGCCCCAGCATTTT.

This clonotype was seen a handful of times. This chain links TRBV4-1 with TRBJ2-5; D unclear. The germline V gene encodes CDR1 MGHRA and CDR2 YSYEKL. V was clipped by 1 base and J by 7 bases, with 13 bases between them. This CDR3 has 14 amino acids. The CDR3 sequence: CASSQVALMGTQYF. The CDR3 nucleotides are TGCGCCAGCAGCCAAGTAGCACTAATGGGGACCCAGTACTTC.

The chain combines TRBV14 with TRBJ2-1; 9 nucleotides agree with TRBD2. V dropped 1 base and J dropped 2; count of bases not matched to a gene: 6. The CDR3 loop spans 17 amino acids. Germline CDR1 and CDR2: SGHDN and FVKESK. DNA for the CDR3: TGTGCCAGCAGCCAAGCCAAAACTAGCGGGCCCTACAATGAGCAGTTCTTC. Translated, it gives CASSQAKTSGPYNEQFF.

The V call is TRBV29-1, the J call TRBJ2-7, with unresolved D. Trimming took 6 bases from V and 0 from J, leaving 6 bases between them. Germline CDR1 is SQVTM and CDR2 is ANQGSEA. CDR3 length: 11 amino acids. In DNA form, the CDR3 reads TGCAGCGTGGGTTCCTCCTACGAGCAGTACTTC. Translating gives CSVGSSYEQYF.

The chain links TRBV20-1 to TRBJ2-7; 9 bases agree with TRBD2. V dropped 1 base and J dropped 4; count of bases not matched to a gene: 5. Looked up from germline, CDR1 is DFQATT and CDR2 is SNEGSKA (reference sequence). This CDR3 contains 14 residues. The CDR3 coding sequence is TGCAGTGCTAGAGCAGCGGGGGGCCTGTACGAGCAGTACTTC. This sequence encodes CSARAAGGLYEQYF.

The chain recombines TRBV5-8 with TRBJ1-1, with D possibly being TRBD1 (6 bases). Germline CDR1 reads SGHTS; CDR2 reads YDEGEE. CDR3 length equals 16 residues. V lost 0 bases and J 0 bases, leaving 12 bases between the germline ends. DNA for the CDR3: TGTGCCAGCAGCTTGGATCGGGGGCACATGAACACTGAAGCTTTCTTT. Its protein is CASSLDRGHMNTEAFF.

This chain joins TRBV5-1 and TRBJ2-2, with D possibly being TRBD1 (6 bases). The CDR3 consists of 14 residues. CDR1 SGHRS and CDR2 YFSETQ come from the germline V gene. With 4 bases removed from V and 4 bases from J, the gap between germline ends came to 11 bases. CDR3 in amino acids: CASSPGVPTGELFF. CDR3 bases: TGCGCCAGCAGCCCAGGGGTCCCCACCGGGGAGCTGTTTTTT.